This TCR beta chain emerged from a study of CD8+CD57+ T cells in acquired aplastic anemia (dated by TCRdb to the late 2010s). Study-wide context: A mean of about 3 ug of DNA, ranging from roughly 0.19 to 30 ug, was extracted from sorted CD4+ and CD8+ cells. A CD8+CD57+ expansion meant a frequency higher than the mean frequency seen in healthy subjects.

Study-wide conclusions, independent of this receptor: Patients and healthy controls showed no significant difference in CD8+ Simpson's diversity (P=0.060). Some 31 CD8+ CDR3 sequences were shared between patients and controls but appeared highly expressed in patients and within their immunodominant clones.

The patients picked for sequencing were ones in whom flow cytometry had shown an expansion of CD8+CD57+ cells. Every patient had severe acquired aplastic anemia, diagnosed using the International Study of Aplastic Anemia and Agranulocytosis and Camitta criteria. No patient had received any therapy when blood was sampled. TCR repertoires of sorted CD4+ and CD8+ blood T cells from severe aplastic anemia patients and healthy subjects were deep-sequenced in the study. Patients were enrolled under clinicaltrials.gov protocols 00001620, 01623167, 00001397, 00071045, 00081523 and 00961064 in the USA. Ficoll-Paque density gradient centrifugation was used to isolate peripheral blood mononuclear cells. Before DNA extraction, CD4+ and CD8+ T cells were sorted with FACS or magnetic beads. Profiling of TCR beta VDJ combinations and CDR3 sequences used genomic DNA as the template. TCR repertoire sequencing was run on an Illumina HiSeq 2000. The authors processed their data as follows. Repertoires were assessed using TRBV/TRBJ rearrangement plots, CDR3 size and DJ length profiles, and Simpson's diversity index. Whichever DNA sequence was most abundant in the deep sequencing data was defined as the immunodominant clone. CDR3 amino acid sequences were screened for sharing across subjects and were compared with published repertoires and the VDJdb database. Using fastp trimming at Q25 and MiXCR clonotype assembly, TCRdb reanalyzed the public sequencing data and kept in-frame beta chains. All rows with the same CDR3 protein become a single entry with the most common DNA and genes. The V and J calls, along with clone size, are taken from TCRdb and not from the paper's own processing. The sample includes around 180,000 distinct CDR3 sequences, with 45% to 60% observed a single time. The ten biggest clones cover over 10% of the sample.

This clonotype was detected ten times or more. What this receptor recognizes is not known. Qualities for individual bases were not recorded, and no much larger clone is one base off. The sequencing sample was made of sorted CD4+, CD8+, or CD8+CD57+ T cells (not recorded which) from PBMCs. This clonotype originated in a human donor with aplastic anemia.

This receptor has the CDR3 CSAKGLVGGYEQYF. The sequenced DNA is TGCAGTGCTAAGGGACTAGTTGGGGGCTACGAGCAGTACTTC. The rearrangement combines TRBV20-1 with TRBJ2-7; TRBD2 agrees with 8 junctional bases. Measured from the cysteine to the phenylalanine, the CDR3 is 14 residues long. The only DNA kept is the CDR3, 42 bases in frame from the first base. The V end gives up 4 bases and the J end 3 bases, leaving 8 bases in the junction not matched to a gene. The germline V gene encodes CDR1 DFQATT and CDR2 SNEGSKA (reference sequence).